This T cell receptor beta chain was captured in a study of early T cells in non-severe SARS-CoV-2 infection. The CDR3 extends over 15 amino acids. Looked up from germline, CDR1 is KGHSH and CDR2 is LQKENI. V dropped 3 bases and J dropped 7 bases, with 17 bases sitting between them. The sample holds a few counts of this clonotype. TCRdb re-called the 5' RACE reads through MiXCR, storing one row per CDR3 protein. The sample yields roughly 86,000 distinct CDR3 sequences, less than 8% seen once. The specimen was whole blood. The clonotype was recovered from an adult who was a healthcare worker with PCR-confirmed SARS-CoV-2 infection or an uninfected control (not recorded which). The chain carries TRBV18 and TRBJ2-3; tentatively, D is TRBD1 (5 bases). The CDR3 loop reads CASSPQGNQANTQYF. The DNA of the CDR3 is TGTGCCAGCTCACCCCAGGGAAACCAAGCAAATACGCAGTATTTT.